This entry lists 21 T cell receptor beta chains sequenced from one sample in a study of T cell clonotyping in hematopoietic cell transplantation. Repertoires were generated with immunoSEQ multiplex PCR, while TCRdb's copy carries only in-frame clones and drops some. The sample lists around 9,600 clones, about 75% occurring once. Sequenced material: peripheral blood mononuclear cells, taken 180 days after allogeneic stem cell transplant. Receptors were obtained from a female patient between 50 and 60 years old who had an allogeneic stem cell transplant from a related donor, so the T cells may come from the graft donor. Some clones in this sample may be carry-over from other donors' samples.

This chain links TRBV7-9 with TRBJ1-1, with 9 bases that match TRBD1. V trimming: 4 bases; J trimming: 0 bases; junction bases outside the gene matches: 9. From germline, CDR1 is SEHNR and CDR2 FQNEAQ (reference sequence). The CDR3 length is 17 residues. The chain's CDR3 is CASSSRTGAFMNTEAFF. The CDR3 nucleotides are TGTGCCAGCAGCTCCCGGACAGGGGCCTTTATGAACACTGAAGCTTTCTTT.

The chain links TRBV28 to TRBJ1-5, with TRBD1 identical over 9 bases. The CDR3 consists of 16 residues. V was pared by 5 bases and J by 2 bases, with 7 bases of the junction left unmatched. Germline values: CDR1 MDHEN, CDR2 SYDVKM. The CDR3 is CASSPPDRGGNQPQHF. CDR3 nucleotides: TGTGCCAGCAGTCCCCCGGACAGGGGAGGCAATCAGCCCCAGCATTTT. The entire variable domain, with the rest obtained from reference TRBV28 and TRBJ1-5, is as follows: DVKVTQSSRYLVKRTGEKVFLECVQDMDHENMFWYRQDPGLGLRLIYFSYDVKMKEKGDIPEGYSVSREKKERFSLILESASTNQTSMYLCASSPPDRGGNQPQHFGDGTRLSIL.

The J gene is TRBJ1-6, the V gene TRBV7-9, with a tentative D call TRBD1 (6 bases). Looked up from germline, CDR1 is SEHNR and CDR2 is FQNEAQ (reference sequence). The CDR3 loop spans 15 amino acids. The germline V and J ends were trimmed by 5 bases and 0 bases, with 8 bases remaining between them. The DNA of the CDR3 is TGTGCCAGCAGCCCGGACAGCTCCTATAATTCACCCCTCCACTTT. Translation gives CASSPDSSYNSPLHF.

The rearrangement joins TRBV6-6 to TRBJ1-4, with D uncertain. The germline V gene has CDR1 MNHNY and CDR2 SVGAGI (reference sequence). The V gene lost 1 base and the J gene lost 7 bases, with 7 bases spanning the gap. The CDR3 is made up of 13 amino acids. In DNA, the CDR3 is TGTGCCAGCAGTTACTACGGGAGTGAAAAACTGTTTTTT. Its translation is CASSYYGSEKLFF.

The chain couples TRBV7-2 to TRBJ1-2; 7 nucleotides agree with TRBD1. The CDR3 spans 15 residues. Looked up from germline, CDR1 is SGHTA and CDR2 is FQGNSA. J gave up 7 bases and V 2 bases, and 10 bases lay outside the gene matches. CDR3 sequence: CASSLPGQGGFGYTF. For the CDR3, the DNA is TGTGCCAGCAGCTTACCGGGACAAGGGGGCTTTGGCTACACCTTC.

The V and J genes are TRBV29-1 and TRBJ2-7; D possibly corresponds to TRBD2 (6 bases). CDR3 length: 12 amino acids. With 4 bases removed from V and 2 bases from J, the gap between germline ends came to 9 bases. In germline, CDR1 is SQVTM, CDR2 ANQGSEA. The CDR3 DNA sequence: TGCAGCGTTGGGGACTCCCCCTACGAGCAGTACTTC. Residues: CSVGDSPYEQYF.

The chain carries TRBV11-1 and TRBJ1-2; 8 bases line up with TRBD1. From germline, CDR1 is SGHAT and CDR2 FQDESV (reference sequence). The CDR3 loop spans 13 amino acids. J lost 2 bases, V lost 5 bases, and 1 base had no gene match. CDR3 amino acids: CASSHRGNYGYTF. CDR3 nucleotide sequence: TGTGCCAGCAGCCACAGGGGGAACTATGGCTACACCTTC.

The CDR3 spells CASSYTGFNAGELFF. In DNA, the CDR3 is TGTGCCAGCAGTTATACAGGGTTCAACGCCGGGGAGCTGTTTTTT. The chain employs TRBV6-5 and TRBJ2-2; a possible D gene is TRBD1 (6 bases). V lost 3 bases to trimming and J lost 6 bases, with 14 bases between them. This CDR3 is built from 15 residues. Germline lookup yields CDR1 MNHEY and CDR2 SVGAGI.

The CDR3 DNA sequence: TGTGCCAGCAGCTTAGGACTAGCGGGAGGGTCCTACGAGCAGTACTTC. Residues: CASSLGLAGGSYEQYF. The V and J genes are TRBV7-2 and TRBJ2-7; 14 nucleotides match TRBD2. Germline trimming cut 1 base from V and 1 base from J; bases unmatched to any gene: 0. Germline CDR1 is SGHTA and CDR2 is FQGNSA. CDR3 length: 16 amino acids.

V and J are TRBV7-8 and TRBJ2-7, with TRBD1 matching 7 bases. The CDR3 is 12 amino acids. The V and J ends lost 5 bases and 6 bases, in that order; junction bases with no gene match: 4. Germline CDR1 SGHVS, CDR2 FQNEAQ. This chain's CDR3 is CASSNRGSEQYF. The CDR3 region has the DNA TGTGCCAGCAGCAACAGGGGTAGCGAGCAGTACTTC.

The V and J genes are TRBV27 and TRBJ1-6; D is perhaps TRBD1 (6 bases). V was trimmed by 10 bases and J by 7 bases, leaving 14 bases between them. Germline values: CDR1 MNHEY, CDR2 SMNVEV (reference sequence). The CDR3 length is 13 residues. This chain's CDR3 is CATGGLGNSPLHF. The CDR3 coding sequence is TGTGCCACCGGGGGGCTAGGGAATTCACCCCTCCACTTT.

The chain employs TRBV6-6 and TRBJ2-3; D is unresolved. V dropped 0 bases and J dropped 0 bases, with 7 bases sitting between them. The CDR3 consists of 15 residues. Germline CDR1 MNHNY, CDR2 SVGAGI (reference sequence). The CDR3 region is CASSYSISSTDTQYF. In nucleotides, the CDR3 is TGTGCCAGCAGTTACTCGATTAGTAGCACAGATACGCAGTATTTT.

V and J are TRBV30 and TRBJ2-5; D remains ambiguous. Trimming removed 0 bases from V and 5 bases from J, with 13 bases in between. The CDR3 spans 14 residues. The germline V gene encodes CDR1 GTSNPN and CDR2 SVGIG (reference sequence). The DNA for the CDR3 is TGTGCCTGGAGTGTTTATGCGTTTAAGGAGACCCAGTACTTC. Translating gives CAWSVYAFKETQYF.

With regard to this clone: Mismatch with germline at one junction end may stem from a read error. The genes are TRBV6-5 and TRBJ2-3, with TRBD1 matching 7 bases. CDR1 MNHEY and CDR2 SVGAGI come from the germline V gene. This CDR3 contains 13 residues. CDR3 region: CAGSQTGSDTQYF. The DNA of the CDR3 is TGTGCCGGCAGTCAGACAGGGTCTGATACGCAGTATTTT.

The chain is built from TRBV5-1 and TRBJ2-6; no firm D call. V gave up 4 bases and J gave up 0 bases, with 8 bases separating them. Germline CDR1 SGHRS, CDR2 YFSETQ. The CDR3 runs to 15 residues. The CDR3 DNA is TGCGCCAGCAGCCTTGCCCTCTCTGGGGCCAACGTCCTGACTTTC. Protein: CASSLALSGANVLTF.

The genes are TRBV7-2 and TRBJ1-6, with 8 bases matching TRBD1. Per germline, CDR1 SGHTA and CDR2 FQGNSA. J lost 4 bases, V lost 5 bases, and 10 bases had no gene match. This CDR3 spans 17 amino acids. The CDR3 region is CASSAQPGQAYNSPLHF. CDR3 sequence (DNA): TGTGCCAGCAGCGCACAACCGGGACAGGCGTATAATTCACCCCTCCACTTT.

V is TRBV7-6 and J is TRBJ2-7; D is possibly TRBD1 or TRBD2 (6 bases each). Trimming removed 5 bases at V and 7 bases at J, with 18 bases between. Looked up from germline, CDR1 is SGHVS and CDR2 is FNYEAQ. The CDR3 contains 14 residues. In DNA, the CDR3 is TGTGCCAGCAGCCCGCGGACAGACGGAGGGGAGCAGTACTTC. Translation gives CASSPRTDGGEQYF.

V gene TRBV11-3 combines with J gene TRBJ2-3, with D possibly TRBD2 on 6 matching bases. Germline loops: CDR1 SGHNT, CDR2 YENEEA. V was cut by 5 bases and J by 2 bases, with 20 bases left in between. There are 17 residues in the CDR3. CDR3 nucleotide sequence: TGTGCCAGCAGCCCTAAGCGCCGGACTACCTACACAGATACGCAGTATTTT. Its protein product is CASSPKRRTTYTDTQYF.

The chain couples TRBV28 to TRBJ2-7, with 7 positions matching TRBD2. Per the germline V gene, CDR1 is MDHEN and CDR2 is SYDVKM. CDR3 length: 17 residues. V dropped 3 bases and J dropped 0; count of bases not matched to a gene: 11. In DNA form, the CDR3 reads TGTGCCAGCAGTTTCGAGTCTTGGCTAGCGGACTCCTACGAGCAGTACTTC. Translated: CASSFESWLADSYEQYF.

By its share, this clone is medium-sized. The CDR3 is CAISEWSFIPSYEQYF. The CDR3 DNA sequence: TGTGCCATCAGTGAGTGGTCTTTTATTCCTTCCTACGAGCAGTACTTC. The genes are TRBV10-3 and TRBJ2-7; unclear D gene. V lost 1 base and J lost 1, with 14 bases in between. This CDR3 comprises 16 residues. Germline V gene sequence: CDR1 ENHRY, CDR2 SYGVKD.

This clone showed up just a few times. The chain employs TRBV2 and TRBJ1-2, with a tentative D call TRBD1 (5 bases). Looked up from germline, CDR1 is SNHLY and CDR2 is FYNNEI. CDR3 size: 13 residues. The ends were cut back, 8 bases at V and 2 bases at J, with 12 bases in the middle. CDR3 sequence (DNA): TGTGCCAGCTTCGACAGCCCCAACTATGGCTACACCTTC. This translates into CASFDSPNYGYTF.